Following are 28 T cell receptor beta chains from one sample sequenced in a study of graft-versus-host responses after intestinal transplantation. The protocol was immunoSEQ multiplex PCR, while the TCRdb copy is restricted to in-frame clones and leaves out a portion. The sample carries around 92,000 clones, about 82% recorded once. Sequencing used PBMCs, obtained 255 days after intestinal transplant. These TCRs come from a human patient who received an intestinal transplant, so some T cells may come from the graft donor.

The chain couples TRBV7-9 to TRBJ2-1, with TRBD2 as a possible D gene (5 bases). The CDR3 covers 15 residues. Deletions cut 2 bases from V and 1 base from J, with 9 bases between. Germline V lookup: CDR1 SEHNR, CDR2 FQNEAQ (reference sequence). The CDR3 spells CASSLLSGSYNEQFF. In DNA, the CDR3 is TGTGCCAGCAGCTTATTAAGCGGATCCTACAATGAGCAGTTCTTC.

The chain employs TRBV28 and TRBJ1-4; D possibly corresponds to TRBD1 (5 bases). Germline values: CDR1 MDHEN, CDR2 SYDVKM. The CDR3 is 17 amino acids. Trimming cost V 3 bases and J 5 bases, with 19 bases left between them. CDR3 bases: TGTGCCAGCAGTTTTGCCGTCTCGGTGGGGCGCAATGAAAAACTGTTTTTT. Translated, it gives CASSFAVSVGRNEKLFF.

The DNA for the CDR3 is TGTGCCAGCAGTTCCAAGGGGACTAGAGCCTACAATGAGCAGTTCTTC. Translation gives CASSSKGTRAYNEQFF. V gene TRBV27 combines with J gene TRBJ2-1, with 8 bases identical to TRBD2. This CDR3 spans 16 amino acids. Germline V gene lookup returns CDR1 MNHEY and CDR2 SMNVEV (reference sequence). Trimming removed 4 bases from V and 2 bases from J; junction bases left unmatched: 7.

V is TRBV4-1 and J is TRBJ2-5, with 7 positions matching TRBD2. J lost 5 bases, V lost 4 bases, and 13 bases had no gene match. The CDR3 spans 16 residues. Germline V gene sequence: CDR1 MGHRA, CDR2 YSYEKL. CDR3 sequence reads: CASSPRLGEGGETQYF. The CDR3, as DNA: TGCGCCAGCAGCCCCCGGCTAGGGGAGGGAGGGGAGACCCAGTACTTC.

The table lists this clone with a count of one. The chain recombines TRBV11-3 with TRBJ1-2, with D hard to call. The germline V gene encodes CDR1 SGHNT and CDR2 YENEEA. This CDR3 is 11 amino acids long. Trimming left V 3 bases short and J 4 bases short, with 3 bases between. In DNA, the CDR3 is TGTGCCAGCAGCTTCCCCTATGGCTACACCTTC. Translated: CASSFPYGYTF.

The J gene is TRBJ1-5, the V gene TRBV2; 8 nucleotides align to TRBD1. Germline-derived CDR1 and CDR2 are SNHLY and FYNNEI. This CDR3 comprises 15 residues. Trimming took 5 bases from V and 2 from J; bases not matched to a gene: 5. Written as DNA, the CDR3 is TGTGCCAGCAGTTCGACAGGGGAGGGCAATCAGCCCCAGCATTTT. It translates to CASSSTGEGNQPQHF.

The genes are TRBV27 and TRBJ1-6; 10 bases are a match to TRBD1. Looked up from germline, CDR1 is MNHEY and CDR2 is SMNVEV (reference sequence). The CDR3 spans 14 residues. The V gene end was trimmed by 6 bases and the J gene end by 10 bases; junction bases not matched to a gene: 6. In nucleotides, the CDR3 is TGTGCCAGCAGAGGGGACAGGGGTGGATCACCCCTCCACTTT. Protein product: CASRGDRGGSPLHF.

The genes are TRBV6-1 and TRBJ2-2, with a tentative D call TRBD1 (5 bases). The CDR3 has 11 amino acids. Trimming removed 5 bases from V and 10 bases from J, with 8 bases in between. In germline, CDR1 is MNHNS, CDR2 SASEGT. In DNA form, the CDR3 reads TGTGCCAGCAGTCAGGGTTTGGAGCTGTTTTTT. Residues: CASSQGLELFF.

J is TRBJ2-7 and V is TRBV7-3, with D uncertain. The CDR3 length is 13 residues. The V and J ends lost 2 bases and 7 bases respectively, with 12 bases between them. Germline CDR1 SGHTA, CDR2 FQGTGA. The CDR3 here is CASSLEPDREQYF. CDR3 nucleotide sequence: TGTGCCAGCAGCTTAGAGCCAGATCGGGAGCAGTACTTC.

This clone was picked up a small number of times. The J gene is TRBJ2-6, the V gene TRBV29-1; 8 bases align to TRBD2. The CDR3 contains 16 residues. The ends lost 5 bases at V and 1 base at J; junction bases unmatched: 7. Looked up from germline, CDR1 is SQVTM and CDR2 is ANQGSEA. CDR3 DNA sequence: TGCAGCGTTCCCGGGGGGGAGGGATCTGGGGCCAACGTCCTGACTTTC. Amino acid sequence: CSVPGGEGSGANVLTF.

This chain joins TRBV10-2 and TRBJ2-2, with 7 bases identical to TRBD2. Losses at the gene ends were 3 bases for V and 4 bases for J; bases not matched to a gene: 5. The CDR3 is made up of 15 amino acids. CDR1 is WSHSY and CDR2 is SAAADI in the germline V gene. DNA for the CDR3: TGCGCCAGCAGTGACATACTAGCGTCCACCGGGGAGCTGTTTTTT. Protein product: CASSDILASTGELFF.

This rearrangement joins TRBV7-6 to TRBJ2-1; no reliable D call. Trimming cost V 5 bases and J 8 bases, with 10 bases left between them. Germline V gene data show CDR1 as SGHVS and CDR2 as FNYEAQ. CDR3 length: 12 residues. CDR3 loop: CASSPREDEQFF. The CDR3, as DNA: TGTGCCAGCAGCCCGCGTGAGGATGAGCAGTTCTTC.

The rearrangement uses TRBV27 and TRBJ2-5; perhaps D is TRBD1 or TRBD2 (5 bases each). The germline V and J ends were trimmed by 4 bases and 4 bases, with 13 bases remaining between them. The CDR3 is 14 amino acids. Germline V CDR1 and CDR2: MNHEY, SMNVEV (reference sequence). Written as DNA, the CDR3 is TGTGCCAGCAGTTCCCAAGGGACCCCAGAGACCCAGTACTTC. Translated: CASSSQGTPETQYF.

This chain links TRBV18 with TRBJ2-1; 13 positions agree with TRBD2. Germline CDR1 is KGHSH and CDR2 is LQKENI. This CDR3 has 17 amino acids. V was clipped by 2 bases and J by 3 bases; unmatched bases: 4. The CDR3 DNA reads as TGTGCCAGCTCACCATCCGGGACTAGCGGGAACTACAATGAGCAGTTCTTC. It specifies CASSPSGTSGNYNEQFF.

The chain employs TRBV28 and TRBJ1-2, with D uncertain. V dropped 10 bases and J dropped 5 bases, with 11 bases sitting between them. Germline CDR1 and CDR2: MDHEN and SYDVKM. There are 11 residues in the CDR3. The CDR3 is CATNPSYGYTF. The CDR3 nucleotides are TGTGCCACCAACCCCTCGTATGGCTACACCTTC.

The chain couples TRBV6-6 to TRBJ1-3; D is unresolved. CDR3 length: 15 residues. V lost 9 bases and J 0 bases, leaving 15 bases between the germline ends. Germline CDR1 MNHNY, CDR2 SVGAGI (reference sequence). The CDR3 is CASLEGLRSGNTIYF. The CDR3 region has the DNA TGTGCCAGTCTCGAAGGACTTCGCTCTGGAAACACCATATATTTT.

This clone was found a few times. The chain carries TRBV7-2 and TRBJ2-5; D remains unclear. Looked up from germline, CDR1 is SGHTA and CDR2 is FQGNSA. Trimming pared 2 bases from V and 5 bases from J, leaving 6 bases between. The CDR3 totals 12 residues. The CDR3 DNA is TGTGCCAGCAGCTTATGGCGGGAGACCCAGTACTTC. The encoded protein is CASSLWRETQYF. Full variable domain (remainder filled in from reference TRBV7-2 and TRBJ2-5): GAGVSQSPSNKVTEKGKDVELRCDPISGHTALYWYRQSLGQGLEFLIYFQGNSAPDKSGLPSDRFSAERTGGSVSTLTIQRTQQEDSAVYLCASSLWRETQYFGPGTRLLVL.

In this sample, this clone turned up a few times. The chain carries TRBV5-5 and TRBJ1-1; D not resolved. Trimming shortened V by 2 bases and J by 8 bases, and 7 bases separated the two germline ends. The CDR3 consists of 11 residues. Germline V gives CDR1 SGHKS, CDR2 YYEKEE (reference sequence). This CDR3 reads CASSFRVEAFF. CDR3 bases: TGTGCCAGCAGCTTTCGGGTCGAAGCTTTCTTT.

This clone turned up a few times. The J gene is TRBJ2-1, the V gene TRBV5-1; 14 nucleotides agree with TRBD2. This CDR3 is 17 amino acids long. Germline-derived CDR1 and CDR2 are SGHRS and YFSETQ. V lost 3 bases and J lost 3; bases outside the gene matches: 5. CDR3 region: CASSYMGLAGVYNEQFF. CDR3 bases: TGCGCCAGCAGCTACATGGGACTAGCGGGAGTCTACAATGAGCAGTTCTTC.

This clone was recorded only once. This chain uses TRBV6-1 with TRBJ1-1; D not resolved. The V gene's germline CDR1 is MNHNS and CDR2 SASEGT. The germline V and J ends were trimmed by 8 bases and 1 base, with 14 bases remaining between them. This CDR3 comprises 14 residues. CDR3 bases: TGTGCCAGCGATCCAGGAGCAGAGAACACTGAAGCTTTCTTT. Its translation is CASDPGAENTEAFF.

The genes are TRBV10-3 and TRBJ1-2; D gene uncertain. The CDR3 runs to 15 residues. The germline gives CDR1 ENHRY, CDR2 SYGVKD. The V end was cut by 4 bases, the J end by 5 bases, with 17 bases between. CDR3 region: CAISARLGLSYGYTF. Written as DNA, the CDR3 is TGTGCCATCAGTGCGCGACTAGGCCTGTCTTATGGCTACACCTTC.

The V call is TRBV9, the J call TRBJ1-4, with D possibly being TRBD1 (5 bases). V gave up 4 bases and J gave up 8 bases, with 15 bases separating them. The length of the CDR3 is 14 residues. Germline V gene lookup returns CDR1 SGDLS and CDR2 YYNGEE. The DNA for the CDR3 is TGTGCCAGCAGCCCCAGCGGGGCGTTCGAAAAACTGTTTTTT. Protein product: CASSPSGAFEKLFF.

CDR3 DNA sequence: TGTGCCAGCAGCTCAAGACCGGGGGTCTTGAACACCGGGGAGCTGTTTTTT. Its translation: CASSSRPGVLNTGELFF. The V call is TRBV7-6, the J call TRBJ2-2; TRBD2 might be the D (6 bases). This CDR3 is built from 17 residues. The germline V and J ends were trimmed by 4 bases and 1 base, with 16 bases remaining between them. Per germline, CDR1 SGHVS and CDR2 FNYEAQ.

The V gene is TRBV5-4, the J gene TRBJ1-1, with D possibly being TRBD1 (6 bases). The germline V gene encodes CDR1 SGHNT and CDR2 YYREEE (reference sequence). The CDR3 sequence is 18 residues long. Between the trimmed V and J ends, which lost 4 bases and 0 bases, there was a span of 22 bases. CDR3 amino acids: CASSPTGGAHQMNTEAFF. CDR3 nucleotide sequence: TGTGCCAGCAGCCCGACCGGGGGGGCGCATCAAATGAACACTGAAGCTTTCTTT.

This chain links TRBV29-1 with TRBJ2-4; D gene unclear. Per the germline V gene, CDR1 is SQVTM and CDR2 is ANQGSEA. Trimming stripped 6 bases from V and 0 bases from J, with 12 bases between. The CDR3 is 14 amino acids. The CDR3 spells CSVPLSLAKNIQYF. The DNA for the CDR3 is TGCAGCGTACCACTAAGTTTAGCCAAAAACATTCAGTACTTC.

V and J are TRBV6-4 and TRBJ1-5; D unclear. This CDR3 is built from 15 residues. Trimming left V 6 bases short and J 3 bases short, with 15 bases between. Germline CDR1 is MRHNA and CDR2 is SNTAGT. Written as DNA, the CDR3 is TGTGCCAGCAGGTCCCACACGAAACCCAATCAGCCCCAGCATTTT. This translates into CASRSHTKPNQPQHF.

The chain is built from TRBV4-1 and TRBJ2-1; TRBD2 might be the D (5 bases). The CDR3 is 15 amino acids. In germline, CDR1 is MGHRA, CDR2 YSYEKL. Trimming shortened V by 0 bases and J by 1 base, and 7 bases separated the two germline ends. The DNA of the CDR3 is TGCGCCAGCAGCCAAGAGGAGGCTTCCTACAATGAGCAGTTCTTC. It codes for CASSQEEASYNEQFF.

This chain uses TRBV6-1 with TRBJ2-1; 10 bases map to TRBD2. Germline V gene lookup returns CDR1 MNHNS and CDR2 SASEGT. The CDR3 covers 16 residues. V lost 2 bases, J lost 9 bases, and 10 bases stayed unmatched. The CDR3, as DNA: TGTGCCAGCAGTGAATCCCTAGCGGGAGTCGGTGGTGAGCAGTTCTTC. Translating it yields CASSESLAGVGGEQFF.